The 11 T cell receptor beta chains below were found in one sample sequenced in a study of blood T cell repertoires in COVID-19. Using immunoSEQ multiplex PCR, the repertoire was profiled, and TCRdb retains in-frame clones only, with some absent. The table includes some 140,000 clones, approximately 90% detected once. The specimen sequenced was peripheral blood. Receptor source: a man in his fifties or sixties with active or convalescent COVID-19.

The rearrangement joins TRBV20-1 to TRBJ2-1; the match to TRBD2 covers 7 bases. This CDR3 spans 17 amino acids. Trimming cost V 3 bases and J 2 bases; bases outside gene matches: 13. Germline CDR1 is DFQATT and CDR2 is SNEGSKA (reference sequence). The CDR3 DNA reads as TGCAGTGCTAGTACCACCCCTATGGGGGGGGCCTACAATGAGCAGTTCTTC. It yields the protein CSASTTPMGGAYNEQFF.

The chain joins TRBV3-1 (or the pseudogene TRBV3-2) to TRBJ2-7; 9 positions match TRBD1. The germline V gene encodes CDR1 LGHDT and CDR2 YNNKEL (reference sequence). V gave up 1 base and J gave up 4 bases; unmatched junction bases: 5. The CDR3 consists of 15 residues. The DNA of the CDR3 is TGTGCCAGCAGCCAAGTTCGGACAGGGGTATACGAGCAGTACTTC. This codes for CASSQVRTGVYEQYF.

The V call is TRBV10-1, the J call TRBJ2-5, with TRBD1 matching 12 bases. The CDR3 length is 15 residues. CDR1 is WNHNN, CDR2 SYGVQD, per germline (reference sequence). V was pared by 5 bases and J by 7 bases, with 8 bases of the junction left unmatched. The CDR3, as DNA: TGCGCCAGCAGTCCCGGGACAGGGGGCGCCGGGACCCAGTACTTC. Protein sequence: CASSPGTGGAGTQYF.

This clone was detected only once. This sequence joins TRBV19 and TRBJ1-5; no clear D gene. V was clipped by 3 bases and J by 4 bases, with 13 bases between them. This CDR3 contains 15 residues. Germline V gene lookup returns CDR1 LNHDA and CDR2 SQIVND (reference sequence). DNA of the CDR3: TGTGCCAGTAGTATTGGACCCCCGGGAAATCAGCCCCAGCATTTT. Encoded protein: CASSIGPPGNQPQHF.

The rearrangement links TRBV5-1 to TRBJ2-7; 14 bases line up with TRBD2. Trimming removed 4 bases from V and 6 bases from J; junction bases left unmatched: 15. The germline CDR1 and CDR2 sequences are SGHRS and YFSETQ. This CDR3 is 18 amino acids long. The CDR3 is CASSPLSGTSGSTAEQYF. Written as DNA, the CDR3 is TGCGCCAGCAGCCCGCTCTCCGGGACTAGCGGGAGTACAGCCGAGCAGTACTTC. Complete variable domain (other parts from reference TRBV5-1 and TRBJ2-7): KAGVTQTPRYLIKTRGQQVTLSCSPISGHRSVSWYQQTPGQGLQFLFEYFSETQRNKGNFPGRFSGRQFSNSRSEMNVSTLELGDSALYLCASSPLSGTSGSTAEQYFGPGTRLTVT.

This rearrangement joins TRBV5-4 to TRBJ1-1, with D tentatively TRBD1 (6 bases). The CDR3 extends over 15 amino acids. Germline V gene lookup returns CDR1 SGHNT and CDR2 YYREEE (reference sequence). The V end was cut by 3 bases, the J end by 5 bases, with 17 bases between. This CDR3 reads CASSSEAQGLTEAFF. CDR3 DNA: TGTGCCAGCAGCTCAGAGGCACAGGGTTTAACTGAAGCTTTCTTT.

The CDR3 protein is CASSQDLEGEQYF. Written as DNA, the CDR3 is TGTGCCAGCAGCCAAGATCTAGAGGGAGAGCAGTACTTC. The rearrangement links TRBV3-1 (or the pseudogene TRBV3-2) to TRBJ2-7; perhaps TRBD2 as D (5 bases). The CDR3 is 13 amino acids. V dropped 0 bases and J dropped 7 bases, with 10 bases sitting between them. The germline gives CDR1 LGHDT, CDR2 YNNKEL (reference sequence).

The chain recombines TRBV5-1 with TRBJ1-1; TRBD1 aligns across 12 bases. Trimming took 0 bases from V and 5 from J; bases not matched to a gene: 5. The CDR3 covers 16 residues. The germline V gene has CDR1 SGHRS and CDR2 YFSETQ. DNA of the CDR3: TGCGCCAGCAGCTTGGTGGGACAGGGGGCGCGTACTGAAGCTTTCTTT. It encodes CASSLVGQGARTEAFF.

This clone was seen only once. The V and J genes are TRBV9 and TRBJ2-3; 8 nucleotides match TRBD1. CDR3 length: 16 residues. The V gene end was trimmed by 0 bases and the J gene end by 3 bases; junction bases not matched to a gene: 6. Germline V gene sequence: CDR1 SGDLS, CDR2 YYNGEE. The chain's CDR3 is CASSVVPGQGTDTQYF. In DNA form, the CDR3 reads TGTGCCAGCAGCGTAGTCCCAGGACAGGGTACAGATACGCAGTATTTT. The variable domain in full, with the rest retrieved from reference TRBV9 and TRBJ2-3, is DSGVTQTPKHLITATGQRVTLRCSPRSGDLSVYWYQQSLDQGLQFLIQYYNGEERAKGNILERFSAQQFPDLHSELNLSSLELGDSALYFCASSVVPGQGTDTQYFGPGTRLTVL.

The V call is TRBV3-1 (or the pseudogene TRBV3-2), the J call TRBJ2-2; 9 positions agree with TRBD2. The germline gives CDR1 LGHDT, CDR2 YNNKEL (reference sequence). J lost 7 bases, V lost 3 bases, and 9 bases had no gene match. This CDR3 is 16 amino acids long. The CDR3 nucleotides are TGTGCCAGCAGCCATGAGGCTAGCGGGGCCGTCGGGGAGCTGTTTTTT. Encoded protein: CASSHEASGAVGELFF.

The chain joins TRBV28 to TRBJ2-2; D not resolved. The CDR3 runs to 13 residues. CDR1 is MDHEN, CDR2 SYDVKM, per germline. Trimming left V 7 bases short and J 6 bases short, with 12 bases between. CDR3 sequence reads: CASTSRPAGELFF. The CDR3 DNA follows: TGTGCCAGCACCTCTAGACCGGCCGGGGAGCTGTTTTTT.